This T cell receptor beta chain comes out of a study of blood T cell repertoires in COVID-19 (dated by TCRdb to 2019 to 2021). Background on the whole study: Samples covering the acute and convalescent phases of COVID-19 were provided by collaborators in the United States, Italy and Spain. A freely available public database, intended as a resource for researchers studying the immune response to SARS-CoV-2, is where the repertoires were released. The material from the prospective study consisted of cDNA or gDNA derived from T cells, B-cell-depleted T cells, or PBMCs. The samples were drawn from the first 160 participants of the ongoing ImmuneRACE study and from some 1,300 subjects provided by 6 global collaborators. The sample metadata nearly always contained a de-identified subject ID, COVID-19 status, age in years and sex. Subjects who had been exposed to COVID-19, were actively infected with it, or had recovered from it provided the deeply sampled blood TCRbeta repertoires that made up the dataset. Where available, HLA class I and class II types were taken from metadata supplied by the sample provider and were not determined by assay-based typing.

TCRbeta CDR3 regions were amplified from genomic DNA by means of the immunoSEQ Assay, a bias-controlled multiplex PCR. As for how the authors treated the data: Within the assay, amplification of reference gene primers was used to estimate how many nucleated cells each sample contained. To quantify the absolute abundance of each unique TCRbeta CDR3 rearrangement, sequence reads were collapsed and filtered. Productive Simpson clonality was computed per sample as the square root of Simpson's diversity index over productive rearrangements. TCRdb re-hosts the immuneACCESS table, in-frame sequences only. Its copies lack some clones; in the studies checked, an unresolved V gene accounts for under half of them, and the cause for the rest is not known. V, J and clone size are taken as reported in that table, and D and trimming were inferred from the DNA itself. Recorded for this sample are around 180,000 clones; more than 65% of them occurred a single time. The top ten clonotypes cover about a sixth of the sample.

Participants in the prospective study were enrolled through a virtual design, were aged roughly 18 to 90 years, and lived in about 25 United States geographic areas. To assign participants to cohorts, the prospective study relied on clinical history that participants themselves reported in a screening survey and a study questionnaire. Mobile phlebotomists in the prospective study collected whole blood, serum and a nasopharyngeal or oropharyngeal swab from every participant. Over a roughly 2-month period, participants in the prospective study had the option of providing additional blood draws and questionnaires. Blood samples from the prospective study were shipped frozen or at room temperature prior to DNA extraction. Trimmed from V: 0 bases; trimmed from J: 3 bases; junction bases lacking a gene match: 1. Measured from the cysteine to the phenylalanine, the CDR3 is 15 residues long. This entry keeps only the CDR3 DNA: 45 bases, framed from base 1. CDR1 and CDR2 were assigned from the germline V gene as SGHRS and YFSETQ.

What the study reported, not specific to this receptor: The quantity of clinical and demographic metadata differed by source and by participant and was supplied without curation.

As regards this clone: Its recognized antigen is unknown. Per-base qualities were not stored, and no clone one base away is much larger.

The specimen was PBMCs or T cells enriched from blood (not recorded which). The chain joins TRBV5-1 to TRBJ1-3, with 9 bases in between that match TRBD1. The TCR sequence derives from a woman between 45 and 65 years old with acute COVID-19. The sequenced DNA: TGCGCCAGCAGCTTGGGGGACAGGGATGGAAACACCATATATTTT. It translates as CASSLGDRDGNTIYF.